This note documents a single T cell receptor beta chain sequence. In the source study's methods: Counts of nucleated cells, estimated from reference gene primer amplification, were obtained. Repertoires were generated with immunoSEQ multiplex PCR, while TCRdb's copy carries only in-frame clones and drops some. D and trimming come from the DNA, and the V and J calls and clone size come from that table. Here the sample spans about 140,000 clones, 88% being singletons. This CDR3 has 16 residues. Germline CDR1 is SGHTA and CDR2 is FQGNSA. Trimming at V came to 1 base and at J to 3 bases, leaving 6 bases not matched to a gene. The data were obtained in a study of blood T cell repertoires in COVID-19.

Source material: peripheral blood. The receptor comes from a man aged 50-60 years with active or convalescent COVID-19. The V and J genes are TRBV7-2 and TRBJ2-1, with 7 positions matching TRBD2. The CDR3 region has the DNA TGTGCCAGCAGCTTAGTCCCAGCGGGAAACTACAATGAGCAGTTCTTC. This gives the protein CASSLVPAGNYNEQFF.